The entry below gives a single T cell receptor (beta chain) sequence along with its context. Its antigen is undetermined. The data were taken from a study of cytomegalovirus exposure and HLA in healthy donors. The primer mix had 60 Vbeta and 13 Jbeta primers. Method: immunoSEQ multiplex PCR; TCRdb's copy keeps in-frame clones and lacks some. The table has 200,000 to 250,000 clones, more than 75% seen once. Trimming removed 0 bases at V and 4 bases at J, with 13 bases between. Per germline, CDR1 MGHRA and CDR2 YSYEKL. The CDR3 loop spans 16 amino acids. General study findings and limits: Within an earlier analysis, most TCR beta V segments proved productive either about 87% or about 30% of the time. The classifier, whose performance was assessed in both the original and validation cohorts, reportedly diagnosed cytomegalovirus status with high specificity and sensitivity. An analysis was carried out at a later point. It showed that HLA-associated TCR beta chains were more clonally expanded than equally common non-associated chains.

This sequence originates from a human donor in good health. The chain couples TRBV4-1 to TRBJ1-5; D remains ambiguous. The sample was PBMCs. The DNA for the CDR3 is TGCGCCAGCAGCCAAGACGGGTGGGTAACAAATCAGCCCCAGCATTTT. Protein sequence: CASSQDGWVTNQPQHF.